This T cell receptor beta chain stems from a study of blood T cell repertoires in COVID-19. Study background: The analysed material was cDNA or gDNA that came from T cells, B-cell-depleted T cells, or PBMCs.

Sequenced by immunoSEQ multiplex PCR; TCRdb stores in-frame clones only, minus some. The sample lists around 60,000 clones, 55% to 75% occurring once. The TCR comes from a woman aged 70 to 79 with COVID-19, enrolled during active disease. Sequencing input: peripheral blood.

In DNA form, the CDR3 reads TGTGCCAGCAGGGGCGCCCCGGGACAGAAGGCGGACACTGAAGCTTTCTTT. Translation gives CASRGAPGQKADTEAFF. J is TRBJ1-1 and V is TRBV2, with 7 bases that match TRBD1. The CDR3 contains 17 residues. Germline CDR1 reads SNHLY; CDR2 reads FYNNEI. Losses at the gene ends were 6 bases for V and 3 bases for J; bases not matched to a gene: 16.